This T cell receptor (beta chain) stems from a study of Graves' ophthalmopathy and Graves' hyperthyroidism. Amplification of the TCR beta CDR3 regions used RNA transcripts (as template). The authors performed first-round RT-PCR with HTBI primers and then a second-round multiplex PCR. TCRdb analysed the multiplex PCR reads with MiXCR anew, one entry per CDR3 protein. The table records some 390,000 distinct CDR3 sequences, about 17% of them present only once. CDR3 length equals 13 residues. Germline-derived CDR1 and CDR2 are MDHEN and SYDVKM. V shed 6 bases and J shed 3 bases, with 12 bases lying between them. This clonotype has at least ten counts. Its specificity is unknown. Having ophthalmopathy, the donors showed moderate-to-severe activity, CAS ≥3 and NOSPECS ≥4, with disease lasting under 3 months. The study excluded patients with other autoimmune diseases, uncontrolled infections, pregnancy or lactation.

Study-wide points: Blood repertoires reportedly contained most expanded thyroid clonotypes above 0.001 frequency.

J is TRBJ2-7 and V is TRBV28; no firm D call. Source material: peripheral blood. The sequence was collected from a woman aged 18-35 years with Graves' ophthalmopathy. The chain's CDR3 is CASSPGLDYEQYF. CDR3 bases: TGTGCCAGCAGCCCCGGTCTAGACTACGAGCAGTACTTC.